These 9 T cell receptor beta chains were all obtained from the same sample, sequenced in a study of T cell responses to AZD1222 COVID-19 vaccine. Data came from immunoSEQ multiplex PCR; TCRdb stores just in-frame clones and leaves some out. The table has 100,000 to 140,000 clones, roughly 90% seen once. The sample here was peripheral blood, taken on day 0 of AZD1222 vaccination. These receptors were taken from an adult in good health.

This clone appeared a single time. The CDR3 here is CATSAPTSTEAFF. CDR3 in DNA: TGTGCCACCAGTGCGCCGACAAGCACTGAAGCTTTCTTT. This chain links TRBV24-1 with TRBJ1-1; no definite D call. The germline V gene has CDR1 KGHDR and CDR2 SFDVKD. V was cut by 5 bases and J by 4 bases, with 10 bases left in between. The CDR3 extends over 13 amino acids.

The chain links TRBV11-3 to TRBJ1-1; D unresolved. The germline V gene encodes CDR1 SGHNT and CDR2 YENEEA. The V and J ends lost 3 bases and 1 base respectively, with 12 bases between them. The CDR3 totals 15 residues. The CDR3 bases are TGTGCCAGCAGCTTTGCCGGCGGGAGGAACACTGAAGCTTTCTTT. This codes for CASSFAGGRNTEAFF. The full variable domain, rest sourced from reference TRBV11-3 and TRBJ1-1, is EAGVVQSPRYKIIEKKQPVAFWCNPISGHNTLYWYLQNLGQGPELLIRYENEEAVDDSQLPKDRFSAERLKGVDSTLKIQPAELGDSAVYLCASSFAGGRNTEAFFGQGTRLTVV.

This chain uses TRBV19 with TRBJ2-5; TRBD1 agrees at 8 bases. Germline lookup yields CDR1 LNHDA and CDR2 SQIVND (reference sequence). The CDR3 sequence is 14 residues long. Trimming removed 7 bases from V and 5 bases from J; junction bases left unmatched: 9. CDR3 nucleotide sequence: TGTGCCAGTACCTCAGGGGGCCTAGGGGAGACCCAGTACTTC. It codes for CASTSGGLGETQYF.

The chain employs TRBV6-4 and TRBJ1-2, with D possibly being TRBD1 (5 bases). V gave up 6 bases and J gave up 5 bases, with 19 bases separating them. Germline-derived CDR1 and CDR2 are MRHNA and SNTAGT. The CDR3 runs 15 residues. This chain's CDR3 is CASRTNGVGDYGYTF. Written as DNA, the CDR3 is TGTGCCAGCAGAACAAACGGAGTGGGGGATTATGGCTACACCTTC.

The V and J genes are TRBV4-3 and TRBJ2-1; no clear D gene. Trimming removed 1 base at V and 5 bases at J, with 9 bases between. CDR3 size: 14 residues. Germline V gene data show CDR1 as LGHNA and CDR2 as YSLEER. As DNA, the CDR3 is TGCGCCAGCAGCCAAGCAAGCCAAAACAATGAGCAGTTCTTC. Amino acid sequence: CASSQASQNNEQFF.

The chain couples TRBV30 to TRBJ2-1, with 11 bases aligning to TRBD2. Trimming cost V 3 bases and J 7 bases; bases outside gene matches: 2. The CDR3 is made up of 13 amino acids. Germline-derived CDR1 and CDR2 are GTSNPN and SVGIG (reference sequence). CDR3 residues: CAWRTSGANEQFF. The DNA of the CDR3 is TGTGCCTGGAGGACTAGCGGGGCAAATGAGCAGTTCTTC.

This sequence joins TRBV6-5 and TRBJ1-1; a possible D gene is TRBD1 (6 bases). V gave up 5 bases and J gave up 11 bases, with 18 bases separating them. The CDR3 consists of 13 residues. The V gene's germline CDR1 is MNHEY and CDR2 SVGAGI. CDR3 sequence (DNA): TGTGCCAGCAGTCAAACAGGGAAGGGAGTGGCTTTCTTT. This sequence encodes CASSQTGKGVAFF.

The CDR3 DNA is TGCGCCAGCAGCCAACTGGGCGGGAGAGGGTACGAGCAGTACTTC. It encodes CASSQLGGRGYEQYF. This chain links TRBV4-3 with TRBJ2-7; 7 nucleotides align to TRBD2. The CDR3 sequence is 15 residues long. In germline, CDR1 is LGHNA, CDR2 YSLEER. The V gene end was trimmed by 2 bases and the J gene end by 4 bases; junction bases not matched to a gene: 8.

This chain links TRBV19 with TRBJ2-7, with D perhaps TRBD1 (6 bases). CDR1 is LNHDA and CDR2 is SQIVND in the germline V gene (reference sequence). V lost 6 bases and J 3 bases, leaving 18 bases between the germline ends. The CDR3 covers 15 residues. DNA for the CDR3: TGTGCCAGTAGATATTCCGGACAGACTTACTACGAGCAGTACTTC. Translating gives CASRYSGQTYYEQYF.